This T cell receptor (beta chain) was found in a study of prognosis after radiotherapy for stage I lung cancer. Study-wide background: There were no patients who received concurrent therapy with stereotactic body radiotherapy.

Multiplex PCR in two rounds served to amplify TCR beta CDR3 from genomic DNA. Primers were specific to each TRBV and TRBJ gene in first-round PCR. TCRdb used MiXCR to reprocess the multiplex PCR reads, holding one entry per CDR3 protein. This sample carries 15,000 to 20,000 distinct CDR3 sequences, about 46% of them seen once, and the ten largest clones take roughly 33%. For this clonotype: Relative to the germline gene, one junction end is altered; a read error may explain this.

The source material was PBMCs, sampled before or after stereotactic body radiation therapy (not recorded which). This TCR was sampled from a donor aged 50 or older with non-small cell lung cancer.

CDR3 DNA sequence: TGCGCCAGCAGCTGGGTAGGGGACAATGAGCAGCTCTTC. Translated, it gives CASSWVGDNEQLF. The chain couples TRBV5-1 to TRBJ2-1, with D maybe TRBD1 (6 bases). This CDR3 contains 13 residues. Germline lookup yields CDR1 SGHRS and CDR2 YFSETQ.